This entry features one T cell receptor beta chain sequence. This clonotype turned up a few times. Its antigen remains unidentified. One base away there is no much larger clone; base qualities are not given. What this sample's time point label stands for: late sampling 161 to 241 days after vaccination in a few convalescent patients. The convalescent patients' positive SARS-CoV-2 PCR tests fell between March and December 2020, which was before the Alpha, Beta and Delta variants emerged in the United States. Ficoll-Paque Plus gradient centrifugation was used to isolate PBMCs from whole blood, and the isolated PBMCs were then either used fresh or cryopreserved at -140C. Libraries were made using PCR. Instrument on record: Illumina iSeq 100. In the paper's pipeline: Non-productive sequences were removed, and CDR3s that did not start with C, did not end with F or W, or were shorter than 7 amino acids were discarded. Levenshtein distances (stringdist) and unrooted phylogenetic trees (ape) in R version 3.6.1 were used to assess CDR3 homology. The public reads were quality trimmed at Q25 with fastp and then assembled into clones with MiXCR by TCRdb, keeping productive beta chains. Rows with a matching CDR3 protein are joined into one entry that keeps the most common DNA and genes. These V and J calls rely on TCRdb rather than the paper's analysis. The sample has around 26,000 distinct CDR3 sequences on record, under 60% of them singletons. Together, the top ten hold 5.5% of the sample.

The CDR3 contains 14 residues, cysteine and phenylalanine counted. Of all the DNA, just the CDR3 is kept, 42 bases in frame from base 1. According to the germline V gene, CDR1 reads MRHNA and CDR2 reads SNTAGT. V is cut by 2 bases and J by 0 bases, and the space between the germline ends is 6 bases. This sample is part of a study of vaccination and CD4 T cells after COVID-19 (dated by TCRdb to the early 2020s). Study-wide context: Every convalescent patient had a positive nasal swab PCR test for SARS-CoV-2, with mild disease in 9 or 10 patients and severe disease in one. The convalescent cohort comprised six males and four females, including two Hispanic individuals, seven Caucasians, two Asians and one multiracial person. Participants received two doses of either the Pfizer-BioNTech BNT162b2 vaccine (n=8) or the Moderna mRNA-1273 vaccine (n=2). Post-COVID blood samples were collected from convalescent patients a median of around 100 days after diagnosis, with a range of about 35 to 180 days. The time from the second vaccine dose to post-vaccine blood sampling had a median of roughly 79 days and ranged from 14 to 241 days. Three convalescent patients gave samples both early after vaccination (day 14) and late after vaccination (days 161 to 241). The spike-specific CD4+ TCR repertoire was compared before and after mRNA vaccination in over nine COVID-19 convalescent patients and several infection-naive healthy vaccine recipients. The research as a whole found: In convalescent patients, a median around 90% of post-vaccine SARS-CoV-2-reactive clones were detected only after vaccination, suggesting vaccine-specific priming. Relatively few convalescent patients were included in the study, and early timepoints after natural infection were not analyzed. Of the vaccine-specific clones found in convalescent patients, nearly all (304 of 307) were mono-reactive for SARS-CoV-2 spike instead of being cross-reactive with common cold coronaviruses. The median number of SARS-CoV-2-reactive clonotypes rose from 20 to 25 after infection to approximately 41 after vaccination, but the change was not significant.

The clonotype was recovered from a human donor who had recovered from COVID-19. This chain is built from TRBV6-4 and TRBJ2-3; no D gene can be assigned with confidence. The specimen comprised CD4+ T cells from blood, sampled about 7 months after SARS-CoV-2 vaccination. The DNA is TGTGCCAGCAGTGACGGCGGCAGCACAGATACGCAGTATTTT. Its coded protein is CASSDGGSTDTQYF.